A selection of T cell receptor beta chains follows, all from one sample in a study of early T cells in non-severe SARS-CoV-2 infection. TCRdb recomputed calls from the 5' RACE reads with MiXCR, one row per CDR3 protein. The repertoire holds 45,000 to 70,000 distinct CDR3 sequences, approximately 6.7% seen once, with around 4% in the top ten. The source material was whole blood. Every receptor here comes from an adult who was a healthcare worker with PCR-confirmed SARS-CoV-2 infection or an uninfected control (not recorded which). Each CDR3 is given without its conserved first and last residue. The order of the fields is CDR3 protein, J gene, V gene.

cdr3_aa: ASREQGIGSYEQY
j_call: TRBJ2-7
v_call: TRBV28

cdr3_aa: ASSPGVNSEAF
j_call: TRBJ1-1
v_call: TRBV11-3

cdr3_aa: ASSKQGAVPQH
j_call: TRBJ1-5
v_call: TRBV11-2

cdr3_aa: ASSPPGTNVLT
j_call: TRBJ2-6
v_call: TRBV9

cdr3_aa: ATSDPDRRQASYNEQF
j_call: TRBJ2-1
v_call: TRBV24-1

cdr3_aa: ASSQEPLSDNEQF
j_call: TRBJ2-1
v_call: TRBV4-3

cdr3_aa: ASSVGHYNSPLH
j_call: TRBJ1-6
v_call: TRBV9

cdr3_aa: ASSLLTDGPYEQY
j_call: TRBJ2-7
v_call: TRBV6-1

cdr3_aa: ASRPSLGNYGYT
j_call: TRBJ1-2
v_call: TRBV6-5

cdr3_aa: ASSHGTSDPDQETQY
j_call: TRBJ2-5
v_call: TRBV11-3

cdr3_aa: ASSASGAQNIQY
j_call: TRBJ2-4
v_call: TRBV7-3

cdr3_aa: SAIGAILGQPQH
j_call: TRBJ1-5
v_call: TRBV20-1

cdr3_aa: ASSLGIYEQY
j_call: TRBJ2-7
v_call: TRBV28

cdr3_aa: ASSLRGLQGDSPLH
j_call: TRBJ1-6
v_call: TRBV28

cdr3_aa: ASSPEKGGLGNSPLH
j_call: TRBJ1-6
v_call: TRBV25-1

cdr3_aa: ASSLYGGGTSTYEQY
j_call: TRBJ2-7
v_call: TRBV11-2

cdr3_aa: ASSQGVIYAETEAF
j_call: TRBJ1-1
v_call: TRBV3-1

cdr3_aa: ASSGGWSDNEQF
j_call: TRBJ2-1
v_call: TRBV7-9

cdr3_aa: ASSKALTGGTRFGYT
j_call: TRBJ1-2
v_call: TRBV21-1

cdr3_aa: ASSMGQGRGYGYT
j_call: TRBJ1-2
v_call: TRBV6-5